One sample yielded the 8 T cell receptor beta chains listed below, sequenced in a study of shared clonotypes between healthy human individuals. TCRdb's table, derived via immunoSEQ multiplex PCR, lists solely in-frame clones and lacks some. The table lists some 1.4 million clones, roughly 96% of them singletons. Sequencing input: naive CD4+ T cells sorted from blood. Sample subset: CD45RA+ positively selected. All receptors come from a man aged 25-45 years in good health.

The V gene is TRBV5-1, the J gene TRBJ2-1; 9 bases match TRBD2. The CDR3 spans 15 residues. CDR1 SGHRS and CDR2 YFSETQ come from the germline V gene. Trimming cost V 1 base and J 4 bases; bases outside gene matches: 3. The CDR3 protein is CASSLIAGEYNEQFF. CDR3 in DNA: TGCGCCAGCAGCTTGATAGCGGGAGAATACAATGAGCAGTTCTTC.

The V gene is TRBV6-1, the J gene TRBJ2-7; D is unresolved. Germline CDR1 reads MNHNS; CDR2 reads SASEGT. There are 14 residues in the CDR3. The ends were cut back, 4 bases at V and 3 bases at J, with 13 bases in the middle. CDR3 amino acids: CASSAAAIFYEQYF. The DNA of the CDR3 is TGTGCCAGCAGTGCCGCCGCAATATTCTACGAGCAGTACTTC.

V and J are TRBV6-6 and TRBJ2-1, with TRBD1 as a possible D gene (5 bases). CDR3 length: 14 residues. Germline-derived CDR1 and CDR2 are MNHNY and SVGAGI (reference sequence). V shed 2 bases and J shed 9 bases, with 14 bases lying between them. Written as DNA, the CDR3 is TGTGCCAGCAGTTACGGGGCGGCCGCATTTGAGCAGTTCTTC. Amino acids: CASSYGAAAFEQFF.

A remark on this clone: The same CDR3 is also encoded by other DNA sequences in this sample. The gene calls are TRBV7-2 and TRBJ2-1; 8 bases align to TRBD1. V lost 5 bases, J lost 1 base, and 4 bases stayed unmatched. Germline V gene lookup returns CDR1 SGHTA and CDR2 FQGNSA. The CDR3 has 15 amino acids. The CDR3 sequence: CASSPDRGSYNEQFF. CDR3 nucleotides: TGTGCCAGCAGCCCCGACAGGGGTTCCTACAATGAGCAGTTCTTC.

This clone has just one count. The genes are TRBV7-2 and TRBJ1-3; D call uncertain. Germline V lookup: CDR1 SGHTA, CDR2 FQGNSA. The CDR3 has 13 residues. The V gene lost 0 bases and the J gene lost 4 bases, with 4 bases spanning the gap. The CDR3 DNA reads as TGTGCCAGCAGCTTAGCGTCCGGAAACACCATATATTTT. This gives the protein CASSLASGNTIYF.

The chain is built from TRBV18 and TRBJ1-1; D is uncertain. CDR1 KGHSH and CDR2 LQKENI come from the germline V gene. V dropped 3 bases and J dropped 1 base, with 12 bases sitting between them. This CDR3 region has 15 residues. The CDR3 coding sequence is TGTGCCAGCTCACCCACACGACTGGGGAACACTGAAGCTTTCTTT. Translating it yields CASSPTRLGNTEAFF. Looking up the rest from reference TRBV18 and TRBJ1-1 gives the full variable domain: NAGVMQNPRHLVRRRGQEARLRCSPMKGHSHVYWYRQLPEEGLKFMVYLQKENIIDESGMPKERFSAEFPKEGPSILRIQQVVRGDSAAYFCASSPTRLGNTEAFFGQGTRLTVV.

V usage is TRBV18 and J usage is TRBJ2-7; D not certain. The CDR3 runs 16 residues. Germline values: CDR1 KGHSH, CDR2 LQKENI. With 3 bases removed from V and 0 bases from J, the gap between germline ends came to 15 bases. The CDR3 protein is CASSPESPRASYEQYF. CDR3 nucleotide sequence: TGTGCCAGCTCACCCGAAAGCCCCAGAGCCTCCTACGAGCAGTACTTC.

In its sample, this clone was seen once. V usage is TRBV6-6 and J usage is TRBJ2-7, with a weak D call TRBD2 (7 bases). CDR3 length: 14 residues. Germline V gene data show CDR1 as MNHNY and CDR2 as SVGAGI (reference sequence). V lost 4 bases, J lost 6 bases, and 16 bases lay in between. CDR3 sequence: CASSFPGGSGEQYF. The CDR3 region has the DNA TGTGCCAGCAGTTTTCCGGGGGGCTCCGGCGAGCAGTACTTC.